This T cell receptor (beta chain) was identified in a study of CXCR3-negative and CXCR3-positive naive CD8 T cells. Turning to the study itself: The dataset comprises 110 million to 150 million TRB reads in total, with about 1.5 +/- 0.3 million reads per library.

Note on this clonotype: Its cognate antigen is unknown.

Germline values: CDR1 SQVTM, CDR2 ANQGSEA. The CDR3 loop spans 13 amino acids. Study-level points and caveats: The study found more hydrophobic TRB CDR3s in CXCR3-positive naive cells than in CXCR3-negative naive cells. Between one naive subset and the other, surface CD5 was comparable, and TCR strength was inferred from TRB CDR3 properties.

Among CD8+ T cells, naive ones were CD45RO-CCR7+CD27+CD95-. cDNA libraries for TRB were generated by 5' RACE incorporating UMI labels. No DNA is given; TCRdb re-called the 5' RACE reads and lists each CDR3 protein once. The table lists 40,000 to 55,000 distinct CDR3 sequences. The receptor was isolated from a human donor in good health. Some clones in this sample may be carry-over from other donors' samples. The chain has TRBV29-1 and TRBJ1-2; without DNA, the TCRdb call of TRBD1 cannot be checked. Sequenced input: naive CXCR3- CD8+ T cells from blood. Subset described: CD45RO-CCR7+CD27+CD95- naive CD8+ T cells lacking CXCR3 (TNR3-). The CDR3 sequence: CSASGQGAWGYTF.